The T cell receptor (beta chain) under discussion was sequenced for a study of post-analysis software for immune sequencing data. As to this clonotype: Its target is unknown.

Study outcomes and limitations: Compared against controls, patients with multiple sclerosis displayed significantly lower normalized Chao1 diversity.

Prepared TCR beta cDNA libraries contained unique molecular identifiers. From roughly 1 to 10 million T cells, around 500,000 cDNA molecules were obtained. TCRdb itself ran the PCR reads through MiXCR, one entry per CDR3 protein. The sample includes around 700,000 distinct CDR3 sequences, roughly three fifths of them seen just once. What was sequenced was blood. The receptor's source is a girl aged 2 to 10 with multiple sclerosis.

The CDR3 DNA reads TGTGCCAGCAGCGCCTCCGGGGGGCTCGACTATGGCTACACCTTC. Protein product: CASSASGGLDYGYTF. The J gene is TRBJ1-2, the V gene TRBV28, with a weak D call TRBD1 (6 bases). Trimming pared 6 bases from V and 3 bases from J, leaving 17 bases between. Germline CDR1 MDHEN, CDR2 SYDVKM. There are 15 residues in the CDR3.